This T cell receptor beta chain was captured in a study of blood T cells in healthy people across ages. The study recruited healthy Caucasian donors from Russia who were aged roughly 6 to 95. Comments on this clonotype: What it binds is not known.

General observations from the study: The recorded TCR beta diversity per million T cells decreased in a roughly linear manner with age.

A sample-barcoded 5' primer and a J-beta primer mix were used in a second PCR of roughly 6 to 12 cycles. TCRdb used MiXCR to reprocess the 5' RACE reads, holding one entry per CDR3 protein. The sample contains under 1,100,000 distinct CDR3 sequences, roughly 24% of which appear only once. CDR3 length equals 12 residues. These data were likewise used in another study, on T cells of mothers and their children. That work adds: Sequencing got over 9 million TCR beta CDR3 reads from each mother and about 2.9 million from each child.

This TCR derives from a girl aged 2-9 years in good health. The chain employs TRBV12-3 or TRBV12-4 and TRBJ2-5; possible D gene TRBD1, 5 bases. The better agreement between TRBJ2-1 and the DNA end casts doubt on the J call. Sequences were obtained from blood. CDR3: CASRQVLNEQFF. Here the CDR3 DNA reads TGTGCCAGCAGACAGGTTTTAAATGAGCAGTTCTTC.